The 9 T cell receptor beta chains below come from one sample, sequenced in a study of PD-1 blockade in classical Hodgkin lymphoma. Sequencing was performed with immunoSEQ multiplex PCR; in TCRdb, only in-frame clones are kept and a portion is missing. Here the sample spans 39,000 or so clones, around 87% being singletons. Relapses following autologous stem cell transplantation were seen in all patients, with brentuximab vedotin exposure varying. Specimen: peripheral blood mononuclear cells (PBMCs), collected before the second cycle of nivolumab. These receptors all come from a human donor with classical Hodgkin lymphoma.

This clone has a single count. This rearrangement joins TRBV28 to TRBJ1-2; D gene uncertain. Germline assignment: CDR1 MDHEN and CDR2 SYDVKM. This CDR3 has 14 residues. V lost 2 bases to trimming and J lost 8 bases, with 15 bases between them. The CDR3 DNA reads TGTGCCAGCAGTTTAGGGTCGACCCCTCGCGGCTACACCTTC. Protein: CASSLGSTPRGYTF.

The chain couples TRBV5-1 to TRBJ2-3, with a weak D call TRBD1 (5 bases). Trimming removed 1 base from V and 0 bases from J, with 9 bases in between. Germline V lookup: CDR1 SGHRS, CDR2 YFSETQ. The CDR3 sequence is 15 residues long. CDR3 in DNA: TGCGCCAGCAGCTTGCAAGGGGCGAGCACAGATACGCAGTATTTT. Protein: CASSLQGASTDTQYF.

The rearrangement joins TRBV10-3 to TRBJ2-7, with D possibly TRBD2 on 6 matching bases. The germline gives CDR1 ENHRY, CDR2 SYGVKD. V lost 9 bases to trimming and J lost 2 bases, with 8 bases between them. The CDR3 has 11 amino acids. CDR3 loop: CAMGGAYEQYF. CDR3 in DNA: TGTGCCATGGGAGGAGCCTACGAGCAGTACTTC.

The genes are TRBV10-2 and TRBJ1-5; D might be TRBD1 (6 bases). V was cut by 2 bases and J by 4 bases, with 6 bases left in between. CDR3 length equals 13 residues. CDR1 is WSHSY and CDR2 is SAAADI in the germline V gene. The CDR3 loop is CASSETGNQPQHF. In nucleotides, the CDR3 is TGCGCCAGCAGTGAGACAGGGAATCAGCCCCAGCATTTT.

The J gene is TRBJ1-1, the V gene TRBV5-4; unclear D gene. The CDR3 runs 14 residues. V was shortened by 5 bases and J by 1 base, with 12 bases between the two germline ends. Germline V gene data show CDR1 as SGHNT and CDR2 as YYREEE (reference sequence). The CDR3: CASRLDIQNTEAFF. Here the CDR3 DNA reads TGTGCCAGCAGACTTGACATCCAGAACACTGAAGCTTTCTTT. The variable domain in full, with the rest retrieved from reference TRBV5-4 and TRBJ1-1, is ETGVTQSPTHLIKTRGQQVTLRCSSQSGHNTVSWYQQALGQGPQFIFQYYREEENGRGNFPPRFSGLQFPNYSSELNVNALELDDSALYLCASRLDIQNTEAFFGQGTRLTVV.

The chain has TRBV27 and TRBJ2-3, with D unclear. Per germline, CDR1 MNHEY and CDR2 SMNVEV (reference sequence). V lost 4 bases and J 2 bases, leaving 7 bases between the germline ends. This CDR3 is built from 13 residues. The CDR3 loop reads CASSWAVTDTQYF. The CDR3 region has the DNA TGTGCCAGCAGTTGGGCCGTCACAGATACGCAGTATTTT.

This clone turned up a few times. The V and J genes are TRBV10-3 and TRBJ2-5, with D perhaps matching TRBD1 (7 bases). This CDR3 region has 15 residues. From germline, CDR1 is ENHRY and CDR2 SYGVKD. V was clipped by 0 bases and J by 2 bases, with 10 bases between them. CDR3 DNA sequence: TGTGCCATCAGTGAGTCGCGGGACAGTCAAGAGACCCAGTACTTC. Its translation: CAISESRDSQETQYF.

This clone was detected only once. J is TRBJ2-5 and V is TRBV29-1, with D possibly being TRBD1 or TRBD2 (5 bases each). The V gene lost 4 bases and the J gene lost 4 bases, with 16 bases spanning the gap. Germline values: CDR1 SQVTM, CDR2 ANQGSEA. This CDR3 has 14 residues. This CDR3 is CSVGGSLGGETQYF. The CDR3 DNA is TGCAGCGTTGGGGGGAGCCTCGGAGGAGAGACCCAGTACTTC.

The rearrangement joins TRBV7-8 to TRBJ1-2, with D perhaps matching TRBD1 (6 bases). V was clipped by 1 base and J by 6 bases, with 12 bases between them. Germline assignment: CDR1 SGHVS and CDR2 FQNEAQ. CDR3 size: 14 residues. CDR3 region: CASSLVPGADGYTF. The CDR3, as DNA: TGTGCCAGCAGCTTAGTGCCGGGGGCGGATGGCTACACCTTC.